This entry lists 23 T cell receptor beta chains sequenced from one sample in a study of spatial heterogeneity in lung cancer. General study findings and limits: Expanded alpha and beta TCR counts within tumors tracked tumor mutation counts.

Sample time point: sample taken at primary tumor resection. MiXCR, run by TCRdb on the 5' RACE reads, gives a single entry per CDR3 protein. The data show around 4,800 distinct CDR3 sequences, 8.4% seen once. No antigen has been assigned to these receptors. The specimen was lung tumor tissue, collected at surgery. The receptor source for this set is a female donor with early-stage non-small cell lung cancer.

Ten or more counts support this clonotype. This CDR3 reads CASSRGPTNYGYTF. Here the CDR3 DNA reads TGTGCCAGCAGTCGGGGACCGACTAACTATGGCTACACCTTC. The chain carries TRBV6-2 or TRBV6-3 and TRBJ1-2; TRBD1 is a possible D gene (5 bases). The CDR3 totals 14 residues. Germline loops: CDR1 MNHEY, CDR2 SVGEGT. Trimming shortened V by 5 bases and J by 0 bases, and 10 bases separated the two germline ends.

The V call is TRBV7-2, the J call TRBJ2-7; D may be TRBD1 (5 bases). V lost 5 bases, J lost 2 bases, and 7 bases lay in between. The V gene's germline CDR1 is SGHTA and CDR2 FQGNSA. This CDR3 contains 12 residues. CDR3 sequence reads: CASSQTAYEQYF. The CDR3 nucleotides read TGTGCCAGCAGCCAGACAGCCTACGAGCAGTACTTC.

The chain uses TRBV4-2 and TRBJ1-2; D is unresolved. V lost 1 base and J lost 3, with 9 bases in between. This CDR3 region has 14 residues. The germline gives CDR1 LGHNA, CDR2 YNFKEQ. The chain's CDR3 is CASSQGPRDYGYTF. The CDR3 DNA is TGTGCCAGCAGCCAAGGGCCAAGGGACTATGGCTACACCTTC.

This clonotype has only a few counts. DNA for the CDR3: TGTGCCAGCAGTTTAGAGGGCGGGCAGGGGGCATTGAACACCGGGGAGCTGTTTTTT. The encoded protein is CASSLEGGQGALNTGELFF. The rearrangement links TRBV12-3 or TRBV12-4 to TRBJ2-2; TRBD1 aligns across 8 bases. V lost 1 base, J lost 1 base, and 11 bases stayed unmatched. The CDR3 loop spans 19 amino acids.

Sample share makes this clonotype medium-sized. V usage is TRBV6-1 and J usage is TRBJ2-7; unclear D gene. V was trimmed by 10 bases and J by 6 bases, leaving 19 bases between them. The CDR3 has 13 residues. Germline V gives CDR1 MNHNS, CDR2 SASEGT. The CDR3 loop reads CANRADSVGEQYF. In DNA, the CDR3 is TGTGCCAACCGAGCAGATTCAGTAGGCGAGCAGTACTTC.

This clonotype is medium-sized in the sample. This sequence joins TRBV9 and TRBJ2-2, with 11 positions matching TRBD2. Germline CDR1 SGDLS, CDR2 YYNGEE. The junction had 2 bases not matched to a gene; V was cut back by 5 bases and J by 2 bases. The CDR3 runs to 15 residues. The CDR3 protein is CASRGTSGNTGELFF. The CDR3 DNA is TGTGCCAGCAGAGGGACTAGCGGAAACACCGGGGAGCTGTTTTTT.

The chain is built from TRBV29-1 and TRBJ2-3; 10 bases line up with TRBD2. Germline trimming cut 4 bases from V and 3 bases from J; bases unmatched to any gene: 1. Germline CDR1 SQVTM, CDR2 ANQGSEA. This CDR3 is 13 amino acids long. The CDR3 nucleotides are TGCAGCGTTGTACTAGCGGGGACAGATACGCAGTATTTT. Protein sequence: CSVVLAGTDTQYF.

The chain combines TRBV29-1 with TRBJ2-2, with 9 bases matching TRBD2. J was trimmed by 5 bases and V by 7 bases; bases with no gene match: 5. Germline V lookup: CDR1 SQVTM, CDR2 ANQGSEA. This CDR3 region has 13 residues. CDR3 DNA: TGCAGCGGTAGCGGGGGAGGAACCGGGGAGCTGTTTTTT. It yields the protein CSGSGGGTGELFF.

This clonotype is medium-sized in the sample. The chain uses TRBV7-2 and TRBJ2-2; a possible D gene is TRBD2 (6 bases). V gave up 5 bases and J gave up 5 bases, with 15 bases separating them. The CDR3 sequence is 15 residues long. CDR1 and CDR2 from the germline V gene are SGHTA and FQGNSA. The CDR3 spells CASSVGGTGTGELFF. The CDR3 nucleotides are TGTGCCAGCAGCGTGGGGGGAACGGGAACCGGGGAGCTGTTTTTT.

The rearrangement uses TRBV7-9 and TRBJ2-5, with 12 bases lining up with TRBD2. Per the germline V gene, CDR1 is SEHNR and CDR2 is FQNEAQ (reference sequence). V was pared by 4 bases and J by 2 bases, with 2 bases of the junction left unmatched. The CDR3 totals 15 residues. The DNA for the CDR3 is TGTGCCAGCAGCTCGACTAGCGGGGGACAAGAGACCCAGTACTTC. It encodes CASSSTSGGQETQYF. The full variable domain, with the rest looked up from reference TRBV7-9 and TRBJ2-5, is DTGVSQNPRHKITKRGQNVTFRCDPISEHNRLYWYRQTLGQGPEFLTYFQNEAQLEKSRLLSDRFSAERPKGSFSTLEIQRTEQGDSAMYLCASSSTSGGQETQYFGPGTRLLVL.

In nucleotides, the CDR3 is TGCGCCAGCAGCTCGGGACATAGCGTGAACACTGAAGCTTTCTTT. Encoded protein: CASSSGHSVNTEAFF. The chain employs TRBV5-1 and TRBJ1-1; possible D gene TRBD1, 6 bases. Deletions cut 3 bases from V and 0 bases from J, with 12 bases between. The CDR3 extends over 15 amino acids. From germline, CDR1 is SGHRS and CDR2 YFSETQ.

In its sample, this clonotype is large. In nucleotides, the CDR3 is TGTGCCAGCAGCTTAGGTGCAGACAATGAGCAGTTCTTC. It codes for CASSLGADNEQFF. The genes are TRBV7-2 and TRBJ2-1, with no clear D. V shed 1 base and J shed 5 bases, with 6 bases lying between them. The germline V gene has CDR1 SGHTA and CDR2 FQGNSA. CDR3 length: 13 amino acids. Combining the CDR3 with reference TRBV7-2 and TRBJ2-1 gives the whole variable domain GAGVSQSPSNKVTEKGKDVELRCDPISGHTALYWYRQSLGQGLEFLIYFQGNSAPDKSGLPSDRFSAERTGGSVSTLTIQRTQQEDSAVYLCASSLGADNEQFFGPGTRLTVL.

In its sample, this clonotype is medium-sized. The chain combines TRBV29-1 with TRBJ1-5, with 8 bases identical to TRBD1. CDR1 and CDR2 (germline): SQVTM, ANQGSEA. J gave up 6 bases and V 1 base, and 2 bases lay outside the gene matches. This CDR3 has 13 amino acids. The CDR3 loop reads CSVEAGGGQPQHF. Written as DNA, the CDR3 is TGCAGCGTTGAAGCAGGGGGCGGTCAGCCCCAGCATTTT.

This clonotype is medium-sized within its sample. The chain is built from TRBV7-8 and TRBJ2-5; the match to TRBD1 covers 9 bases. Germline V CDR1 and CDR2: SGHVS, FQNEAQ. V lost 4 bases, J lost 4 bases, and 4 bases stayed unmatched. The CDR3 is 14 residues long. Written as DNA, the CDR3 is TGTGCCAGCAGCTCGGGACAGGGTGGAGAGACCCAGTACTTC. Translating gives CASSSGQGGETQYF.

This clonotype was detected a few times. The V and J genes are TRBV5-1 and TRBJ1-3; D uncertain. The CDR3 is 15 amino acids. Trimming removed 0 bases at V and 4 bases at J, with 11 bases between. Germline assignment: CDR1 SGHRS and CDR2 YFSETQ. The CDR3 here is CASSLELGYGNTIYF. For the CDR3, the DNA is TGCGCCAGCAGCTTGGAGCTGGGTTACGGAAACACCATATATTTT. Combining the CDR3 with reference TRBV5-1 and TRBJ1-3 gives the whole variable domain KAGVTQTPRYLIKTRGQQVTLSCSPISGHRSVSWYQQTPGQGLQFLFEYFSETQRNKGNFPGRFSGRQFSNSRSEMNVSTLELGDSALYLCASSLELGYGNTIYFGEGSWLTVV.

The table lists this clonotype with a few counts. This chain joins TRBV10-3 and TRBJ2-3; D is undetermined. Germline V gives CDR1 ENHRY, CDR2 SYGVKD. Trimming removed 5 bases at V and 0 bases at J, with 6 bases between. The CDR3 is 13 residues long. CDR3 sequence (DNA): TGTGCCATCAGTCGTGGTAGCACAGATACGCAGTATTTT. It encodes CAISRGSTDTQYF.

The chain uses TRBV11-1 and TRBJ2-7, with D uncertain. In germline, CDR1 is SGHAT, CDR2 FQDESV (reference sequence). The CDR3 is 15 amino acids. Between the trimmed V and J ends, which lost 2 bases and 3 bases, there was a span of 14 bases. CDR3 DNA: TGTGCCAGCAGCTTAATCGGGCAGCCGAACTACGAGCAGTACTTC. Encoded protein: CASSLIGQPNYEQYF.

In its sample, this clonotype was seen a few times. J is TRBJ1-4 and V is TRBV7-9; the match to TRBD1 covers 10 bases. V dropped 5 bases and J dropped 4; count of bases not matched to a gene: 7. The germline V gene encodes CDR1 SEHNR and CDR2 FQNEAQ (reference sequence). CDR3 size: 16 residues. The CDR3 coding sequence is TGTGCCAGCAGCCCACGACAGGGGGCAGTTAATGAAAAACTGTTTTTT. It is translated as CASSPRQGAVNEKLFF.

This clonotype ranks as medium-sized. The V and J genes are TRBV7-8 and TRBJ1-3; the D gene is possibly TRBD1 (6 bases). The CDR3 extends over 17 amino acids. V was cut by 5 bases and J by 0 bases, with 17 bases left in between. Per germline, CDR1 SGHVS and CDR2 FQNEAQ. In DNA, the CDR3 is TGTGCCAGCAGCCCTTGGGGGGGCCAGAGCTCTGGAAACACCATATATTTT. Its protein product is CASSPWGGQSSGNTIYF.

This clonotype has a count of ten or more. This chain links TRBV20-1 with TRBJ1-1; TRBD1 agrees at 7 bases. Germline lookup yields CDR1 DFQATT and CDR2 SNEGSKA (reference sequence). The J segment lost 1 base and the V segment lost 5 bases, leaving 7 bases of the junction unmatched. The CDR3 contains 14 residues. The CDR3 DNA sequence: TGCAGTGCTGGCCGACAGGGAAAGAACACTGAAGCTTTCTTT. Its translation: CSAGRQGKNTEAFF.

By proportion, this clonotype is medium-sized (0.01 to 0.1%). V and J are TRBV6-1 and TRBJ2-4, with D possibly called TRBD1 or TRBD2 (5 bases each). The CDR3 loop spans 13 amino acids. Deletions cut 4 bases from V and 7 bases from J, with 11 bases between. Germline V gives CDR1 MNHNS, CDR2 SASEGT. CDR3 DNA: TGTGCCAGCAGTGGATGGGGCGGGAACATTCAGTACTTC. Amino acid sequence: CASSGWGGNIQYF.

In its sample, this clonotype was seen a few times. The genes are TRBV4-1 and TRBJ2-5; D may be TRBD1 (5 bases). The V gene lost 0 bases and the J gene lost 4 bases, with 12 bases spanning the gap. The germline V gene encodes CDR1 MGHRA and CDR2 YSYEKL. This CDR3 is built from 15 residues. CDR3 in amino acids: CASSQDSGAGETQYF. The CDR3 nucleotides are TGCGCCAGCAGCCAAGACAGTGGGGCTGGAGAGACCCAGTACTTC.

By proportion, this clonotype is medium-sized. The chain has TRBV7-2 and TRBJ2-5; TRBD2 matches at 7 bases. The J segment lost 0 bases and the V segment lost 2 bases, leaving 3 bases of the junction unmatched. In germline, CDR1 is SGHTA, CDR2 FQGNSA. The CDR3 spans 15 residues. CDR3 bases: TGTGCCAGCAGCTTACTAGCGGCGAACCAAGAGACCCAGTACTTC. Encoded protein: CASSLLAANQETQYF.